There are a few counts of the clone carrying this T cell receptor (beta chain). The data are from a study of blood T cell repertoires in COVID-19. J was trimmed by 0 bases and V by 7 bases; bases with no gene match: 0. CDR3 size: 14 residues. Per the germline V gene, CDR1 is SGHRS and CDR2 is YFSETQ. This table comes from immunoSEQ multiplex PCR, and its TCRdb copy is limited to in-frame clones, with some not included. The table has roughly 30,000 clones, approximately 88% seen once. Sequenced input: peripheral blood. The sequence derives from a human donor in a cohort sampled during active COVID-19. The chain employs TRBV5-1 and TRBJ2-1, with TRBD2 matching over 11 bases. CDR3 amino acids: CASGTSGSYNEQFF. CDR3 sequence (DNA): TGCGCCAGCGGGACTAGCGGCTCCTACAATGAGCAGTTCTTC.